This section outlines one TCR beta chain sequence together with its context. Its antigen is not known. This entry is derived from a study of T cell repertoires in cytomegalovirus infection. Overall study: Carrying CMV and the relevant HLA type showed in public TCR beta signatures. The study, taken as a whole, reports: CMV carriers with the relevant HLA were identified by cumulative public TCR beta family frequency.

The CDR3 consists of 17 residues. V shed 0 bases, J shed 4 bases, and the junction held 15 bases outside the gene matches. The germline gives CDR1 DFQATT, CDR2 SNEGSKA (reference sequence). TCRdb re-called the reads through MiXCR, storing one row per CDR3 protein. The repertoire holds around 740,000 distinct CDR3 sequences, with 35% to 45% as singletons. Sequencing used PBMCs. The chain joins TRBV20-1 to TRBJ2-7; TRBD1 aligns across 7 bases. This TCR came from a human donor in good health (CMV status not recorded). Some clones in this sample may be carry-over from other donors' samples. CDR3 bases: TGCAGTGCTAGAGACCCTGACCCGGGACAGAGAAGTTACGAGCAGTACTTC. It is translated as CSARDPDPGQRSYEQYF.